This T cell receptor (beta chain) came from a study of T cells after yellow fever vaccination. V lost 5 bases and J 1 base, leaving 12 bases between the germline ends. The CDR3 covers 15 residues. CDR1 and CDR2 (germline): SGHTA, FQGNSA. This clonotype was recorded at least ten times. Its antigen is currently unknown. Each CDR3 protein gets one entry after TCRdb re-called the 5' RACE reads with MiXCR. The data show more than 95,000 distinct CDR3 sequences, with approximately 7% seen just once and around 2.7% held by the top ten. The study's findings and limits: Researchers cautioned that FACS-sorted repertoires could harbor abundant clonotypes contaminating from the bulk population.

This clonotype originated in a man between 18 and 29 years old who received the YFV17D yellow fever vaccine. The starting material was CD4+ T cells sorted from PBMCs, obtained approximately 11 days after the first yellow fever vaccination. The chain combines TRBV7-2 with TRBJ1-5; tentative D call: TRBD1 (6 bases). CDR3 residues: CASSTQGVSNQPQHF. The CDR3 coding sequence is TGTGCCAGCAGCACACAGGGAGTAAGCAATCAGCCCCAGCATTTT. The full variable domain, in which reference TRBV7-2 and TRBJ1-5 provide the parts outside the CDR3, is GAGVSQSPSNKVTEKGKDVELRCDPISGHTALYWYRQSLGQGLEFLIYFQGNSAPDKSGLPSDRFSAERTGGSVSTLTIQRTQQEDSAVYLCASSTQGVSNQPQHFGDGTRLSIL.